This TCR beta chain was captured by sequencing in a study of cytomegalovirus exposure and HLA in healthy donors. The study ran its PCR with 60 Vbeta and 13 Jbeta primers. The protocol was immunoSEQ multiplex PCR, while the TCRdb copy is restricted to in-frame clones and leaves out a portion. The sample lists about 62,000 clones; approximately 80% were seen once. The CDR3 covers 20 residues. J was trimmed by 5 bases and V by 4 bases; bases with no gene match: 15. Germline values: CDR1 MGHRA, CDR2 YSYEKL. The sequenced material came from PBMCs. The chain couples TRBV4-1 to TRBJ2-3; TRBD2 agrees at 16 bases. The receptor was derived from a woman aged 25 to 45 in good health and CMV-seronegative. The CDR3, as DNA: TGCGCCAGCAGCCGACTCGTCCCGGGACTAGCGGGGGGGTATGAAGATACGCAGTATTTT. Translation: CASSRLVPGLAGGYEDTQYF.